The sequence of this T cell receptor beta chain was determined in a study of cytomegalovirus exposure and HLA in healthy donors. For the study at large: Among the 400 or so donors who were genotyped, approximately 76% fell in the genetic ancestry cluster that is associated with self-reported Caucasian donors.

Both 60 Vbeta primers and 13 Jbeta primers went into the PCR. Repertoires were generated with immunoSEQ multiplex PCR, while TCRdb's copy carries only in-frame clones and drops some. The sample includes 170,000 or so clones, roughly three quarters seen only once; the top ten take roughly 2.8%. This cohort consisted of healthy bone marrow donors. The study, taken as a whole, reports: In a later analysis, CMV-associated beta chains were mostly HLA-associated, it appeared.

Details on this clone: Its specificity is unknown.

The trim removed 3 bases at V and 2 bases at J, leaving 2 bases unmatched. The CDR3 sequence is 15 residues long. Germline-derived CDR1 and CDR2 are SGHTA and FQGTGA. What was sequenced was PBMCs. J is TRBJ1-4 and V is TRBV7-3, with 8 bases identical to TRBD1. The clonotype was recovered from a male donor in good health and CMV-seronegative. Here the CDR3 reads CASSLTGDTNEKLFF. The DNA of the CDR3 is TGTGCCAGCAGCTTGACAGGGGACACTAATGAAAAACTGTTTTTT.